A selection of T cell receptor beta chains follows, all from one sample in a study of Tregs in tolerant kidney transplant recipients. Using immunoSEQ multiplex PCR, the repertoire was profiled, and TCRdb retains in-frame clones only, with some absent. The sample records 100,000 to 130,000 clones, almost 90% being singletons. This specimen was CD4+ T cells from blood, taken before the transplant. All receptors derive from a human donor who received a combined kidney and bone marrow transplant. CDR3s include the opening cysteine and the closing phenylalanine or tryptophan. D genes are given only for firm matches. The size of a clone is reported for some rows only, either as once, few or many, or as a class for expanded clones.

V gene: TRBV27
clone size: -
D gene: TRBD1
J gene: TRBJ2-7
CDR3 DNA: TGTGCCAGCAGTTTACAATATCCCGGGACAGCGTCCTACGAGCAGTACTTC
CDR3 protein: CASSLQYPGTASYEQYF

V gene: TRBV7-8
clone size: -
D gene: TRBD1
J gene: TRBJ1-6
CDR3 DNA: TGTGCCAGCAGCTCGGACAGGGTCTCACCCCTCCACTTT
CDR3 protein: CASSSDRVSPLHF

V gene: TRBV7-6
clone size: -
D gene: TRBD2
J gene: TRBJ2-3
CDR3 DNA: TGTGCCAGCAGCTTATCGCCCGCTAGCGGGAGGAGCCAGGGGACGCAGTATTTT
CDR3 protein: CASSLSPASGRSQGTQYF

V gene: TRBV19
clone size: once
D gene: TRBD2
J gene: TRBJ2-2
CDR3 DNA: TGTGCCAGTAGTATAGGTGGCGGGGGGGGCACCGGGGAGCTGTTTTTT
CDR3 protein: CASSIGGGGGTGELFF

V gene: TRBV29-1
clone size: -
D gene: -
J gene: TRBJ1-1
CDR3 DNA: TGCAGCGTTTTCGCCACCATTCGGGGAGACACTGAAGCTTTCTTT
CDR3 protein: CSVFATIRGDTEAFF

V gene: TRBV16
clone size: -
D gene: -
J gene: TRBJ2-2
CDR3 DNA: TGTGCCAGCAGCTTAGACAGGAACACCGGGGAGCTGTTTTTT
CDR3 protein: CASSLDRNTGELFF

V gene: TRBV6-6
clone size: -
D gene: -
J gene: TRBJ1-4
CDR3 DNA: TGTGCCAGCAGTCTACCGGGTAATGAAAAACTGTTTTTT
CDR3 protein: CASSLPGNEKLFF

V gene: TRBV5-6
clone size: -
D gene: TRBD1
J gene: TRBJ1-1
CDR3 DNA: TGTGCCAGCAGCTTGACACCAGGGGGCGTAAGCACTGAAGCTTTCTTT
CDR3 protein: CASSLTPGGVSTEAFF

V gene: TRBV6-1
clone size: -
D gene: TRBD1
J gene: TRBJ1-5
CDR3 DNA: TGTGCCAGCAGTGCCTATCCCTACTCCGGGACAGTTAGCAATCAGCCCCAGCATTTT
CDR3 protein: CASSAYPYSGTVSNQPQHF

V gene: TRBV6-1
clone size: -
D gene: -
J gene: TRBJ1-2
CDR3 DNA: TGTGCCAGCAGTGAATATGGCGCCTTGGCCACTTCGGGGGACTATGGCTACACCTTC
CDR3 protein: CASSEYGALATSGDYGYTF

V gene: TRBV5-1
clone size: -
D gene: -
J gene: TRBJ1-1
CDR3 DNA: TGCGCCAGCAGCTCGAAACAGGGTCGGCCTGAAGCTTTCTTT
CDR3 protein: CASSSKQGRPEAFF

V gene: TRBV6-1
clone size: -
D gene: TRBD1
J gene: TRBJ2-2
CDR3 DNA: TGTGCCGCCGACAGGGGCCTAAACACCGGGGAGCTGTTTTTT
CDR3 protein: CAADRGLNTGELFF

V gene: TRBV27
clone size: -
D gene: TRBD2
J gene: TRBJ2-3
CDR3 DNA: TGTGCCAGCAGTTCAACACTAGCGGATACGCAGTATTTT
CDR3 protein: CASSSTLADTQYF

V gene: TRBV5-6
clone size: -
D gene: -
J gene: TRBJ2-7
CDR3 DNA: TGTGCCAGCAGCTTCCTCGACAGGCTATACTCCTACGAGCAGTACTTC
CDR3 protein: CASSFLDRLYSYEQYF

V gene: TRBV6-1
clone size: -
D gene: TRBD1
J gene: TRBJ1-1
CDR3 DNA: TGTGCCAGCAGCCGACAGGGGGCATCTGAAGCTTTCTTT
CDR3 protein: CASSRQGASEAFF

V gene: TRBV7-9
clone size: -
D gene: TRBD1
J gene: TRBJ1-1
CDR3 DNA: TGTGCCAGCAGCCCGACGAATAGACAGGGAACCACTGAAGCTTTCTTT
CDR3 protein: CASSPTNRQGTTEAFF

V gene: TRBV7-2
clone size: -
D gene: TRBD1
J gene: TRBJ2-3
CDR3 DNA: TGTGCCAGCAGCTCACAGGGGTACGCAGATACGCAGTATTTT
CDR3 protein: CASSSQGYADTQYF

V gene: TRBV2
clone size: -
D gene: -
J gene: TRBJ1-2
CDR3 DNA: TGTGCCAGCGAGCCGGGTTTGGAGAATGGCTACACCTTC
CDR3 protein: CASEPGLENGYTF

V gene: TRBV28
clone size: -
D gene: -
J gene: TRBJ2-3
CDR3 DNA: TGTGCCAGCAGTTTAATAAGCGGGGATACGCAGTATTTT
CDR3 protein: CASSLISGDTQYF

V gene: TRBV20-1
clone size: once
D gene: -
J gene: TRBJ2-7
CDR3 DNA: TGCAGTGCCTCCTTGACACACGAGCAGTACTTC
CDR3 protein: CSASLTHEQYF

V gene: TRBV23-1
clone size: few
D gene: TRBD1
J gene: TRBJ1-2
CDR3 DNA: TGCGCCAGCAGCCGAATGTCCCCCCGGGACAGGGGCTACACCTTC
CDR3 protein: CASSRMSPRDRGYTF

V gene: TRBV27
clone size: -
D gene: TRBD1
J gene: TRBJ1-1
CDR3 DNA: TGTGCCAGCAGTCCACTACAGGGGGACACTGAAGCTTTCTTT
CDR3 protein: CASSPLQGDTEAFF

V gene: TRBV5-1
clone size: -
D gene: TRBD1
J gene: TRBJ2-7
CDR3 DNA: TGCGCCAGCAGCCGGGACAGGAGCTACGAGCAGTACTTC
CDR3 protein: CASSRDRSYEQYF

V gene: TRBV5-4
clone size: -
D gene: -
J gene: TRBJ2-7
CDR3 DNA: TGTGCCAGCAGCCCCGGGACAAGGAGTGAGCAGTACTTC
CDR3 protein: CASSPGTRSEQYF

V gene: TRBV13
clone size: -
D gene: -
J gene: TRBJ1-2
CDR3 DNA: TGTGCCAGCAGCATAGGACGGGTTGGCTACACCTTC
CDR3 protein: CASSIGRVGYTF

V gene: TRBV11-2
clone size: -
D gene: -
J gene: TRBJ1-3
CDR3 DNA: TGTGCCAGCAGCTTTCTGACTGGGGCGCAAGGTGGAAACACCATATATTTT
CDR3 protein: CASSFLTGAQGGNTIYF

V gene: TRBV7-9
clone size: -
D gene: TRBD2
J gene: TRBJ2-7
CDR3 DNA: TGTGCCAGCAGCTTACGCAGCGGGGAGGACGAGCAGTACTTC
CDR3 protein: CASSLRSGEDEQYF

V gene: TRBV14
clone size: -
D gene: -
J gene: TRBJ2-3
CDR3 DNA: TGTGCCAGCAGCCAAGATTACACAGATACGCAGTATTTT
CDR3 protein: CASSQDYTDTQYF

V gene: TRBV2
clone size: -
D gene: TRBD1
J gene: TRBJ2-2
CDR3 DNA: TGTGCCAGCGGGACAGGGACGAACACCGGGGAGCTGTTTTTT
CDR3 protein: CASGTGTNTGELFF

V gene: TRBV6-5
clone size: -
D gene: TRBD1
J gene: TRBJ1-1
CDR3 DNA: TGTGCCAGCAGTTACCGCTCCCTGACAGGGGGCCCTGAAGCTTTCTTT
CDR3 protein: CASSYRSLTGGPEAFF

V gene: TRBV15
clone size: -
D gene: -
J gene: TRBJ2-5
CDR3 DNA: TGTGCCACCAGCAGAGGGGCAGGGGTGGAAGAGACCCAGTACTTC
CDR3 protein: CATSRGAGVEETQYF

V gene: TRBV28
clone size: -
D gene: -
J gene: TRBJ1-1
CDR3 DNA: TGTGCCAGCAGAGGGAGCCTTACTGGGACTGAAGCTTTCTTT
CDR3 protein: CASRGSLTGTEAFF

V gene: TRBV5-1
clone size: -
D gene: -
J gene: TRBJ1-1
CDR3 DNA: TGCGCCAGCAGCTTGGACCAGTCCACGAACACTGAAGCTTTCTTT
CDR3 protein: CASSLDQSTNTEAFF

V gene: TRBV6-5
clone size: -
D gene: -
J gene: TRBJ1-2
CDR3 DNA: TGTGCCGCCCAGGCCCCTAACTATGGCTACACCTTC
CDR3 protein: CAAQAPNYGYTF

V gene: TRBV5-4
clone size: -
D gene: TRBD2
J gene: TRBJ2-7
CDR3 DNA: TGTGCCAGCAGCTCGGAACTAGCGGGAAGCTCCTACGAGCAGTACTTC
CDR3 protein: CASSSELAGSSYEQYF